Presented here are 16 T cell receptor beta chains from one specimen sequenced in a study of CD8 T cells in Susac syndrome. cDNA came from roughly 0.53 to 1 ug RNA primed by random hexamers. Using its own MiXCR run on the immunoSEQ multiplex PCR reads, TCRdb lists one record per CDR3 protein. The sample comprises around 160,000 distinct CDR3 sequences, 90% to 95% of which are singletons, and 0.13% rests with the top ten. Specimen: CD4+ T cells from PBMCs. These receptors came from a human donor in good health.

The J gene is TRBJ1-5, the V gene TRBV6-6; weak D call: TRBD1 (5 bases). Between the trimmed V and J ends, which lost 9 bases and 9 bases, there was a span of 18 bases. Germline CDR1 is MNHNY and CDR2 is SVGAGI (reference sequence). The CDR3 contains 13 residues. The chain's CDR3 is CASMGTDEVPQHF. CDR3 in DNA: TGTGCCAGTATGGGGACGGACGAGGTGCCCCAGCATTTT.

The genes are TRBV18 and TRBJ2-7; 9 nucleotides agree with TRBD1. Losses at the gene ends were 1 base for V and 5 bases for J; bases not matched to a gene: 0. Germline V gene data show CDR1 as KGHSH and CDR2 as LQKENI. The length of the CDR3 is 13 residues. The CDR3 coding sequence is TGTGCCAGCTCACCACGGACAGGGGACGAGCAGTACTTC. Amino acid sequence: CASSPRTGDEQYF.

For this clonotype: The germline gene is not matched at one end of the junction; a read error may be the cause. This sequence joins TRBV5-1 and TRBJ2-3; the match to TRBD2 covers 8 bases. In germline, CDR1 is SGHRS, CDR2 YFSETQ. The CDR3 loop spans 15 amino acids. The CDR3 nucleotides are TGCGCCAGCAGCTTGGTGAGCGGGGGCACAGATACGCAGTACTTT. Translation gives CASSLVSGGTDTQYF. Complete variable domain (other parts from reference TRBV5-1 and TRBJ2-3): KAGVTQTPRYLIKTRGQQVTLSCSPISGHRSVSWYQQTPGQGLQFLFEYFSETQRNKGNFPGRFSGRQFSNSRSEMNVSTLELGDSALYLCASSLVSGGTDTQYFGPGTRLTVL.

The chain carries TRBV3-1 and TRBJ2-7, with 8 bases matching TRBD2. With V trimmed by 3 bases and J by 3 bases, 7 bases remained unmatched. The CDR3 loop spans 15 amino acids. Germline V gene sequence: CDR1 LGHDT, CDR2 YNNKEL (reference sequence). The CDR3 region is CASSQQAGGLYEQYF. The CDR3 coding sequence is TGTGCCAGCAGCCAGCAGGCGGGGGGCCTCTACGAGCAGTACTTC.

This sequence joins TRBV19 and TRBJ1-1, with D unclear. The CDR3 extends over 16 amino acids. In germline, CDR1 is LNHDA, CDR2 SQIVND (reference sequence). The V and J ends lost 1 base and 5 bases respectively, with 17 bases between them. CDR3 nucleotide sequence: TGTGCCAGTAGTATAGGTACGACCGTCCTTGGGACTGAAGCTTTCTTT. It yields the protein CASSIGTTVLGTEAFF.

The rearrangement joins TRBV20-1 to TRBJ1-4; a weak D match, TRBD1 (6 bases). The CDR3 is 13 amino acids. Trimming stripped 6 bases from V and 5 bases from J, with 13 bases between. Germline V CDR1 and CDR2: DFQATT, SNEGSKA (reference sequence). The CDR3 sequence: CSAATGLNEKLFF. CDR3 DNA sequence: TGCAGTGCGGCGACAGGCCTGAATGAAAAACTGTTTTTT.

As concerns this clonotype: One end of the junction varies from germline; a read error may be responsible. This chain uses TRBV20-1 with TRBJ1-1; D is ambiguous. CDR3 length: 12 amino acids. Germline lookup yields CDR1 DFQATT and CDR2 SNEGSKA (reference sequence). CDR3 sequence reads: CSARDIKPPDLF. The DNA of the CDR3 is TGCAGTGCTAGAGATATTAAGCCTCCTGATCTCTTT.

The chain carries TRBV6-5 and TRBJ2-2; the D is unclear. CDR1 and CDR2 from the germline V gene are MNHEY and SVGAGI. This CDR3 region has 14 residues. Trimming took off 2 bases at V and 5 bases at J, with 9 bases between the two ends. For the CDR3, the DNA is TGTGCCAGCAGTTACAGGGCCTTTACCGGGGAGCTGTTTTTT. As protein: CASSYRAFTGELFF.

This clonotype has just one count. The J gene is TRBJ2-5, the V gene TRBV20-1; D might be TRBD1 (6 bases). This CDR3 contains 15 residues. In germline, CDR1 is DFQATT, CDR2 SNEGSKA (reference sequence). V shed 3 bases and J shed 0 bases, with 14 bases lying between them. CDR3 residues: CSASFLRGNQETQYF. The DNA of the CDR3 is TGCAGTGCTAGCTTTCTGAGGGGGAACCAAGAGACCCAGTACTTC.

The rearrangement links TRBV7-2 to TRBJ1-5; D not certain. The CDR3 has 12 residues. Between the trimmed V and J ends, which lost 4 bases and 2 bases, there was a span of 3 bases. Per the germline V gene, CDR1 is SGHTA and CDR2 is FQGNSA. CDR3 in amino acids: CASSWRNQPQHF. The CDR3, as DNA: TGTGCCAGCAGCTGGCGCAATCAGCCCCAGCATTTT.

The chain combines TRBV7-2 with TRBJ1-4; 7 bases map to TRBD1. CDR1 is SGHTA, CDR2 FQGNSA, per germline. The V gene end was trimmed by 5 bases and the J gene end by 8 bases; junction bases not matched to a gene: 11. There are 15 residues in the CDR3. The CDR3, as DNA: TGTGCCAGCAGCCCCCCCGGGACAGCCCGAGAAAAACTGTTTTTT. Translating it yields CASSPPGTAREKLFF.

V is TRBV20-1 and J is TRBJ1-6; weak D call: TRBD1 (5 bases). The germline V and J ends were trimmed by 0 bases and 7 bases, with 13 bases remaining between them. The CDR3 spans 15 residues. Germline V gene lookup returns CDR1 DFQATT and CDR2 SNEGSKA (reference sequence). The CDR3: CSAREPGTGNSPLHF. The CDR3 nucleotides are TGCAGTGCTAGAGAACCAGGGACCGGGAATTCACCCCTCCACTTT.

The V gene is TRBV4-1, the J gene TRBJ1-2, with D unresolved. The CDR3 runs 12 residues. V lost 3 bases, J lost 8 bases, and 10 bases lay in between. Germline-derived CDR1 and CDR2 are MGHRA and YSYEKL. In nucleotides, the CDR3 is TGCGCCAGCAGCCATTCAATAGGGGGCTACACCTTC. This sequence encodes CASSHSIGGYTF.

This clonotype came up once. The J gene is TRBJ1-1, the V gene TRBV9; perhaps TRBD1 as D (5 bases). This CDR3 region has 14 residues. V was trimmed by 4 bases and J by 5 bases, leaving 15 bases between them. Germline CDR1 is SGDLS and CDR2 is YYNGEE. The CDR3 here is CASSPRRGLTEAFF. The CDR3 bases are TGTGCCAGCAGCCCACGAAGGGGTCTGACTGAAGCTTTCTTT.

V gene TRBV7-3 combines with J gene TRBJ2-1, with TRBD2 matching 9 bases. This CDR3 is built from 16 residues. V shed 2 bases, J shed 10 bases, and the junction held 12 bases outside the gene matches. Looked up from germline, CDR1 is SGHTA and CDR2 is FQGTGA. DNA of the CDR3: TGTGCCAGCAGCTTATATATGGCGGGGGGGCCGGGGGAGCAGTTCTTC. It specifies CASSLYMAGGPGEQFF.

The chain uses TRBV7-2 and TRBJ1-3; possibly TRBD1 for D (6 bases). This CDR3 spans 15 amino acids. Looked up from germline, CDR1 is SGHTA and CDR2 is FQGNSA. With 4 bases removed from V and 0 bases from J, the gap between germline ends came to 10 bases. CDR3 DNA: TGTGCCAGCAGCTCCAGGGGTATCTCTGGAAACACCATATATTTT. Its protein product is CASSSRGISGNTIYF.